A selection of T cell receptor beta chains follows, all from one sample in a study of blood T cell repertoires in COVID-19. The assay was immunoSEQ multiplex PCR, and TCRdb's table has in-frame clones only and misses some. Of approximately 140,000 clones detected, approximately 80% appear once; the ten largest clones hold 10% to 15%. Sample: peripheral blood. These receptors were taken from a man aged 55 to 70 with active or convalescent COVID-19. Each CDR3 is given with its conserved first and last residue. A D gene is named only where the DNA matches it firmly. Size values are once, few and many counts, or a class for expanded clones, and some rows have none.

j_call,clone_size,d_call,v_call,cdr3_nt,cdr3_aa
TRBJ1-1,NA,NA,TRBV11-2,TGTGCCAGCACCTTACAGGGTAGGGCCACTGAAGCTTTCTTT,CASTLQGRATEAFF
TRBJ2-5,NA,NA,TRBV2,TGTGCCAGCAGTGGAGGTCTACGCCAAGAGACCCAGTACTTC,CASSGGLRQETQYF
TRBJ2-7,NA,NA,TRBV2,TGTGCCAGCAGTGAGGGAGGGGGACCTAGGGAGCAGTACTTC,CASSEGGGPREQYF
TRBJ2-7,NA,TRBD2,TRBV6-1,TGTGCCAGCAGTGCACATAAGGGGACTAGTAGAAACGAGCAGTACTTC,CASSAHKGTSRNEQYF
TRBJ1-6,NA,NA,TRBV5-1,TGCGCCAGCAGCTTAGTAGGGAGAGATAATTCACCCCTCCACTTT,CASSLVGRDNSPLHF
TRBJ1-5,NA,NA,TRBV7-8,TGTGCCAGCTCAGCCGGGGGGAATCAGCCCCAGCATTTT,CASSAGGNQPQHF
TRBJ1-3,NA,TRBD1,TRBV3-1/TRBV3-2,TGTGCCAGCAGAGGGACAGGCCCTGGAAACACCATATATTTT,CASRGTGPGNTIYF
TRBJ1-1,NA,TRBD1,TRBV5-1,TGCGCCAGCAGCATTAGACAGGGTATGAGTGAAGCTTTCTTT,CASSIRQGMSEAFF
TRBJ1-2,NA,TRBD1,TRBV6-2/TRBV6-3,TGTGCCAGCAGCCCCGGACAGGGAGGTGGCTACACCTTC,CASSPGQGGGYTF
TRBJ2-2,NA,TRBD1,TRBV9,TGTGCCAGCAGCGCCGGGACAGGTCACACCGGGGAGCTGTTTTTT,CASSAGTGHTGELFF
TRBJ2-3,once,NA,TRBV5-4,TGTGCCAGCAGCTTGCGTTCCTCACTGCGCACAGATACGCAGTATTTT,CASSLRSSLRTDTQYF
TRBJ2-7,few,NA,TRBV30,TGTGCCTGGGGGGGACAAGACTACGATTTCGGGGAGCAGTACTTC,CAWGGQDYDFGEQYF
TRBJ2-5,NA,TRBD1,TRBV5-1,TGCGCCAGCAGCCTCGGACAGGGAGGAGAGACCCAGTACTTC,CASSLGQGGETQYF
TRBJ2-7,NA,TRBD2,TRBV27,TGTGCCAGCAGCGTCGGACTAGCGGGAGCCTCGTACGAGCAGTACTTC,CASSVGLAGASYEQYF
TRBJ2-2,NA,NA,TRBV5-4,TGTGCCAGCAGCTTGGAACGGAGAACCGGGGAGCTGTTTTTT,CASSLERRTGELFF
TRBJ2-7,NA,NA,TRBV15,TGTGCCACCAGCTCACGGGGACAAAATTACGAGCAGTACTTC,CATSSRGQNYEQYF
TRBJ2-4,NA,NA,TRBV7-9,TGTGCCAGCAGCCCTGAGACCAGGGGCATTCAGTACTTC,CASSPETRGIQYF
TRBJ1-6,NA,TRBD1,TRBV7-2,TGTGCCAGCAGCTCGGGACAGGGAAGCAATTCACCCCTCCACTTT,CASSSGQGSNSPLHF
TRBJ2-2,once,TRBD1,TRBV10-3,TGTGCCATCAGTACCGGGACAGGGTACACCGGGGAGCTGTTTTTT,CAISTGTGYTGELFF
TRBJ1-5,NA,NA,TRBV6-5,TGTGCCAGCAGATCGGGAGGGCGGGATCAGCCCCAGCATTTT,CASRSGGRDQPQHF
TRBJ2-2,NA,NA,TRBV29-1,TGCAGCGTTGTATTCGTGACAGACAACACCGGGGAGCTGTTTTTT,CSVVFVTDNTGELFF
TRBJ2-1,NA,TRBD2,TRBV6-5,TGTGCCAGCTTTTCTAGCGGGAGAAACAATGAGCAGTTCTTC,CASFSSGRNNEQFF
TRBJ2-7,NA,TRBD1,TRBV10-3,TGTGCCATCAGTGTGCCGGGACAGGGGGTCGGGGAGCAGTACTTC,CAISVPGQGVGEQYF
TRBJ2-1,NA,NA,TRBV19,TGTGCCAGTAGTATGAGAGGGGGCAATGAGCAGTTCTTC,CASSMRGGNEQFF
TRBJ2-7,NA,NA,TRBV5-1,TGCGCCAGCAGCTCGGACAACTCCTACGAGCAGTACTTC,CASSSDNSYEQYF
TRBJ2-1,NA,NA,TRBV6-2/TRBV6-3,TGTGCCAGCAGTTACCTGAGTCGTTATGAGCAGTTCTTC,CASSYLSRYEQFF
TRBJ1-3,NA,NA,TRBV4-3,TGCGCCAGCAGCCAAGTCCCTTCCTCTGGAAACACCATATATTTT,CASSQVPSSGNTIYF
TRBJ2-2,NA,NA,TRBV7-9,TGTGCCAGCAGCGGGGGCTATAACACCGGGGAGCTGTTTTTT,CASSGGYNTGELFF
TRBJ2-1,NA,NA,TRBV28,TGTGCCAGCGGGATAGGGGGCTCCTACAATGAGCAGTTCTTC,CASGIGGSYNEQFF
TRBJ2-7,NA,TRBD1,TRBV18,TGTGCCAGCTCACCCGGGACAGGAGCTTACGAGCAGTACTTC,CASSPGTGAYEQYF
TRBJ2-3,NA,TRBD1,TRBV11-2,TGTGCCAGCAGCTCCTGGACAGGGGGCGCAGATACGCAGTATTTT,CASSSWTGGADTQYF